This T cell receptor beta chain stems from a study of human thymus T cells. Whole-study results and caveats: Gene usage (both V and J) appeared biased in thymic and blood repertoires.

During corrective heart surgery, resections were taken, and the thymus tissue came from them. CDR1 SGHTA and CDR2 FQGNSA come from the germline V gene. The CDR3 consists of 14 residues. The V and J ends lost 8 bases and 4 bases respectively, with 17 bases between them. Concerning this clone: Its antigen remains unknown.

Assay: immunoSEQ multiplex PCR; the TCRdb copy retains only in-frame clones and omits some. The sample lists some 120,000 clones, around 96% occurring once. The origin of this receptor is a boy under two years old with a congenital heart defect but otherwise immunologically healthy. The sequenced sample was thymus tissue. The chain joins TRBV7-2 to TRBJ1-1, with D perhaps TRBD1 (6 bases). CDR3 sequence: CASGRYRGGTEAFF. CDR3 in DNA: TGTGCCAGCGGTCGGTATAGGGGGGGCACTGAAGCTTTCTTT.